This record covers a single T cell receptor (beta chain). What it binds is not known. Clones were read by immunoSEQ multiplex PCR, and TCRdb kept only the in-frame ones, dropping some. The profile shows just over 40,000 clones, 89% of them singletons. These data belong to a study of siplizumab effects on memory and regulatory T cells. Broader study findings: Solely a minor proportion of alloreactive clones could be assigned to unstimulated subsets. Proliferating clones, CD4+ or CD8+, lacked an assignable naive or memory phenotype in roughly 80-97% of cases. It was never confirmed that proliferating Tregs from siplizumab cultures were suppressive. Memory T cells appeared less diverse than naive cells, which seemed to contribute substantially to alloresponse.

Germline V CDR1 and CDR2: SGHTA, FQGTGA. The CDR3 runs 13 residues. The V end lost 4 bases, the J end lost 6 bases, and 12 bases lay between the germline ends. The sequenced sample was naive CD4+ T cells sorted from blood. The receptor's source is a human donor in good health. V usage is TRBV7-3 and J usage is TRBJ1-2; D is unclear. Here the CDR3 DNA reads TGTGCCAGCAGCTCTTATCTGGGAGATGGCTACACCTTC. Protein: CASSSYLGDGYTF.